This T cell receptor beta chain was recovered during a study of T cells in localized non-small cell lung cancer (dated by TCRdb to the early 2020s). Background for the entire study: The study examined T cell repertoires in approximately 240 patients with early-stage NSCLC and compared tumors with uninvolved tumor-adjacent lungs. The cohort was made up of roughly 250 treatment-naive NSCLC patients whose localized lung tumors had been resected. The mean age of the NSCLC patients was less than 70 years, with 120 to 150 men and approximately 100 women.

Trimming at the junction amounts to 2 bases on V and 6 bases on J, and the germline ends lie 12 bases apart. Sequences SGHDT (CDR1) and YYEEEE (CDR2) are obtained from the germline V gene. The cysteine opens and the phenylalanine closes a CDR3 of 14 amino acids. Only the CDR3 region is kept as DNA, spanning 42 bases read in frame from base 1. The immunoSEQ Assay was used to sequence TCR beta CDR3 regions from DNA. On the authors' methods: To compute T cell density, TCR beta template counts were normalized to usable DNA, which was estimated by amplifying housekeeping genes. The preseqR package was used to estimate richness by extrapolating to 400,000 templates for PBMC samples and to 120,000 templates for tissue samples. Clonality was taken to be one minus Pielou's evenness. Tissue-enriched TCRs were identified through differential abundance testing performed on productive amino-acid clonotypes, with a minimum total count of 5 and an alpha of 0.1. The Jaccard Index and the Morisita Overlap Index were used to measure repertoire overlap between compartments. GLIPH grouped TCR beta CDR3s together with public tetramer-defined viral CDR3s, and a viral motif had to include at least three viral sequences and show V-gene enrichment. TCRdb obtained this table from immuneACCESS and retained in-frame rearrangements with V and J assigned. These tables miss some clones; where compared with another copy, unresolved V genes account for less than half of the shortfall, and the remainder is unexplained. D and trimming come from the DNA, and the V and J calls and clone size come from that table. This sample comprises 48,000 or so clones, about 80% of them detected only once. The ten largest make up roughly a sixth of the sample.

Summary of the overall study and its limitations: Of the top 100 tumor clones, a median of 57 were detected in paired uninvolved adjacent lung; 28 were also among that lung's top 100. Since the design was exploratory, TCR variables were selected using unadjusted p-values with no false-discovery rate correction. Because multi-region tumor sequencing was not done, intratumor heterogeneity could not be ruled out. Uninvolved tumor-adjacent lung showed the highest T cell clonality, higher than tumor, which suggests more focused antigenic responses in the uninvolved tumor-adjacent lung. Longer overall survival was associated with higher blood T cell density, whereas shorter survival was associated with higher adjacent-lung clonality.

At diagnosis, tumor, uninvolved tumor-adjacent lung and peripheral blood were collected and then preserved as a mix of FFPE and fresh-frozen material. For TCR repertoire profiling, the blood samples were analyzed as peripheral blood mononuclear cells. Worth noting for this clone: This clone's antigen is unknown. The input lacks base qualities; no much larger clone sits a single base away.

The sequencing used peripheral blood, collected before any cancer treatment. This clonotype originated in a man between 40 and 70 years old with stage I squamous cell lung carcinoma. The rearrangement combines TRBV5-6 with TRBJ1-5; no D segment can be confidently identified. The CDR3 protein: CASSLIDGSQPQHF. The sequence in DNA is TGTGCCAGCAGCTTAATTGATGGTAGTCAGCCCCAGCATTTT. The full variable domain, with segments outside the CDR3 supplied by the reference TRBV5-6 and TRBJ1-5 proteins, appears as DAGVTQSPTHLIKTRGQQVTLRCSPKSGHDTVSWYQQALGQGPQFIFQYYEEEERQRGNFPDRFSGHQFPNYSSELNVNALLLGDSALYLCASSLIDGSQPQHFGDGTRLSIL.